The rows below give T cell receptor beta chains drawn from one sample of a study of cytomegalovirus exposure and HLA in healthy donors. Sequencing was performed with immunoSEQ multiplex PCR; in TCRdb, only in-frame clones are kept and a portion is missing. The repertoire table contains under 90,000 clones. The sequenced material came from PBMCs. These TCRs come from a man between 50 and 59 years old in good health and CMV-seropositive. Both conserved end residues are part of each CDR3. The D gene is left open where the match is weak.

>TRBJ1-5|-|TRBV9
CASSVAGNQPQHF
TGTGCCAGCAGCGTTGCGGGAAATCAGCCCCAGCATTTT
>TRBJ1-4|-|TRBV19
CASKGQGREKLFF
TGTGCCAGTAAAGGGCAGGGGAGAGAAAAACTGTTTTTT
>TRBJ1-1|-|TRBV5-5
CASSARRANTEAFF
TGTGCCAGCAGCGCCCGCAGGGCCAACACTGAAGCTTTCTTT
>TRBJ2-7|TRBD1|TRBV4-1
CASSQNRGLPYEQYF
TGCGCCAGCAGCCAGAACAGGGGGCTGCCCTACGAGCAGTACTTC
>TRBJ2-2|TRBD1|TRBV19
CASSGTGRTGELFF
TGTGCCAGCTCGGGGACAGGCCGCACCGGGGAGCTGTTTTTT
>TRBJ1-5|TRBD1|TRBV19
CASSAPGQGSNQPQHF
TGTGCCAGTAGTGCTCCGGGACAGGGTAGCAATCAGCCCCAGCATTTT
>TRBJ2-1|TRBD2|TRBV6-5
CASSRLAGANEQFF
TGTGCCAGCTCCCGACTAGCGGGCGCCAATGAGCAGTTCTTC
>TRBJ1-1|-|TRBV28
CASSQGRAPEAFF
TGTGCCAGCTCACAGGGAAGGGCGCCTGAAGCTTTCTTT
>TRBJ2-3|TRBD1|TRBV6-5
CASSYKTGGGTDTQYF
TGTGCCAGCAGTTACAAGACAGGGGGTGGCACAGATACGCAGTATTTT
>TRBJ2-5|-|TRBV2
CASSPLRETQYF
TGTGCCAGCAGTCCCCTGCGGGAGACCCAGTACTTC
>TRBJ1-1|TRBD1|TRBV7-2
CASSFGTANTEAFF
TGTGCCAGCAGCTTCGGGACAGCGAACACTGAAGCTTTCTTT